This is a list of T cell receptor beta chains from one sample in a study of CD8 T cells in ankylosing spondylitis. One entry per CDR3 protein results from TCRdb running MiXCR on the 5' RACE reads. The data contain 500,000 to 550,000 distinct CDR3 sequences, roughly an eighth of them singletons. Sample: blood, either unsorted or a sorted T cell fraction (not recorded which). The source of these receptors is a male donor with ankylosing spondylitis. The CDR3 runs from the conserved cysteine through the conserved F or W. A D gene is named only where the DNA matches it firmly. Not all rows give a size; the values are once, few, many and, for expanded clones, a class.

V,size,J,D,DNA,CDR3
TRBV27,.,TRBJ2-7,TRBD1,TGTGCCAGCAGTTTATGGTTTCTTCGCGACAGGGGGCGCAGCCACGAGCAGTACTTC,CASSLWFLRDRGRSHEQYF
TRBV7-9,few,TRBJ2-3,TRBD2,TGTGCCAGCAGCTTAAAAGCGGGAGCGGATACGCAGTATTTT,CASSLKAGADTQYF
TRBV2,.,TRBJ2-3,TRBD2,TGTGCCAGCAGACCGCCGGGGAGACAGCGGGAAAACACAGATACGCAGTATTTT,CASRPPGRQRENTDTQYF
TRBV20-1,few,TRBJ2-5,.,TGCAGTGCTAGAGATTTTGGTGTCCAAGAGACCCAGTACTTC,CSARDFGVQETQYF
TRBV12-3/TRBV12-4,many,TRBJ2-6,.,TGTGCCAGCAGACCGATCTCTGGGGCCAACGTCCTGACTTTC,CASRPISGANVLTF
TRBV10-3,.,TRBJ2-2,.,TGTGCCATCAGTGAGCCCGAGCGGACGTACACCGGGGAGCTGTTTTTT,CAISEPERTYTGELFF
TRBV20-1,few,TRBJ1-5,.,TGCAGTGTCGGTGCCGGGGTAAGCAATCAGCCCCAGCATTTT,CSVGAGVSNQPQHF
TRBV5-1,.,TRBJ2-1,.,TGCGCCAGCAGCTACGGGGAACACAATGAGCAGTTCTTC,CASSYGEHNEQFF
TRBV2,few,TRBJ2-3,TRBD2,TGTGCCAGCCGAATAAGCCAGGCTAGCGGGAGGACAGATACGCAGTATTTT,CASRISQASGRTDTQYF
TRBV12-3/TRBV12-4,few,TRBJ1-1,.,TGTGCCAGCACCCCCCCCGGGAAGAACACTGAAGCTTTCTTT,CASTPPGKNTEAFF
TRBV7-8,many,TRBJ2-2,.,TGTGCCAGCAGCCGCCCCGGGGGGCTTGGCGGGGAGCTGTTTTTT,CASSRPGGLGGELFF
TRBV4-2,few,TRBJ2-1,.,TGTGCCAGCAGCCAAGATTCCGGGACTCCCAGCTTC,CASSQDSGTPSF
TRBV14,.,TRBJ2-1,.,TGTGCCAGCAGCTTCCCCGGGCTTGAGCAGTTCTTC,CASSFPGLEQFF
TRBV20-1,.,TRBJ2-1,.,TGCAGTGCTGAAGACGGGAGAAATGAGCAGTTCTTC,CSAEDGRNEQFF
TRBV5-1,.,TRBJ2-6,TRBD2,TGCGCCAGCAGCACCGGGACTAGCACTGGGGCCAACGTCCTGACTTTC,CASSTGTSTGANVLTF
TRBV6-5,.,TRBJ1-1,TRBD1,TGTGCCAGCAGTTCGGGACAGTGGAACACTGAAGCTTTCTTT,CASSSGQWNTEAFF
TRBV24-1,.,TRBJ2-5,.,TGTGCCACCAGTGATTTGGGGGGAAAGGAGACCCAGTACTTC,CATSDLGGKETQYF